These 11 T cell receptor beta chains share one sample of origin, sequenced in a study of T-cell memory formation after mild COVID-19. TCRdb reanalysed the 5' RACE reads using MiXCR and keeps one entry per CDR3 protein. The sample records 65,000 to 90,000 distinct CDR3 sequences, 9.5% to 15% being singletons. Input material: PBMCs or a T cell subset sorted from them (not recorded which). The receptors derive from a man younger than 35 who had mild COVID-19 (a few samples of this study predate the infection). Cell type and time point are not known.

The chain recombines TRBV12-3 or TRBV12-4 with TRBJ1-1; unclear D gene. V shed 7 bases and J shed 4 bases, with 16 bases lying between them. This CDR3 region has 14 residues. CDR3 bases: TGTGCCAGCAATTTTCTTGTGGTCGGCACTGAAGCTTTCTTT. Residues: CASNFLVVGTEAFF.

The table lists this clonotype with a few counts. This chain connects TRBV7-9 to TRBJ2-7; the D call may be TRBD1 or TRBD2 (6 bases each). Germline V gene lookup returns CDR1 SEHNR and CDR2 FQNEAQ (reference sequence). The CDR3 has 15 amino acids. V shed 0 bases and J shed 5 bases, with 14 bases lying between them. CDR3 DNA sequence: TGTGCCAGCAGCTTAGCGGGGGCCCGGGAGCACGAGCAGTACTTC. Its translation: CASSLAGAREHEQYF. The entire variable domain, with the rest obtained from reference TRBV7-9 and TRBJ2-7, is as follows: DTGVSQNPRHKITKRGQNVTFRCDPISEHNRLYWYRQTLGQGPEFLTYFQNEAQLEKSRLLSDRFSAERPKGSFSTLEIQRTEQGDSAMYLCASSLAGAREHEQYFGPGTRLTVT.

The chain is built from TRBV28 and TRBJ1-2, with D unclear. The CDR3 contains 13 residues. V lost 6 bases, J lost 3 bases, and 11 bases lay in between. Germline CDR1 reads MDHEN; CDR2 reads SYDVKM. As DNA, the CDR3 is TGTGCCAGCAGGGGCGACCTATACTATGGCTACACCTTC. Protein product: CASRGDLYYGYTF.

In its sample, this clonotype was seen a few times. The V gene is TRBV6-1, the J gene TRBJ2-2, with D unresolved. The germline V gene encodes CDR1 MNHNS and CDR2 SASEGT. The CDR3 has 12 residues. V shed 3 bases and J shed 5 bases, with 4 bases lying between them. The CDR3 loop is CASSDKTGELFF. Written as DNA, the CDR3 is TGTGCCAGCAGTGACAAAACCGGGGAGCTGTTTTTT.

V and J are TRBV20-1 and TRBJ2-7, with 12 bases fitting TRBD2. The trim removed 2 bases at V and 4 bases at J, leaving 3 bases unmatched. Germline V gene sequence: CDR1 DFQATT, CDR2 SNEGSKA (reference sequence). CDR3 length: 14 residues. The CDR3 spells CSARTTSGGYEQYF. CDR3 nucleotides: TGCAGTGCTAGAACGACTAGCGGGGGTTACGAGCAGTACTTC.

This clonotype appeared a few times. V and J are TRBV12-3 or TRBV12-4 and TRBJ1-3, with a possible D match to TRBD1 (6 bases). V was cut by 6 bases and J by 3 bases, with 9 bases left in between. This CDR3 has 13 residues. The CDR3 region has the DNA TGTGCCAGCAGCGGAGGGGGTGGAAACACCATATATTTT. This sequence encodes CASSGGGGNTIYF.

This clonotype was picked up many times. The chain links TRBV4-1 to TRBJ2-7; D remains unclear. The CDR3 length is 14 residues. Trimming stripped 3 bases from V and 0 bases from J, with 9 bases between. CDR1 is MGHRA, CDR2 YSYEKL, per germline. The CDR3: CASSQIHSSYEQYF. CDR3 DNA sequence: TGCGCCAGCAGCCAGATTCACAGCTCCTACGAGCAGTACTTC.

This clonotype appeared a few times. The rearrangement joins TRBV5-4 to TRBJ2-7, with D possibly TRBD1 on 6 matching bases. Germline V CDR1 and CDR2: SGHNT, YYREEE (reference sequence). Trimming stripped 5 bases from V and 1 base from J, with 16 bases between. The length of the CDR3 is 15 residues. Here the CDR3 DNA reads TGTGCCAGCAGTCCGGGACATGGATCTTCCTACGAGCAGTACTTC. Translated: CASSPGHGSSYEQYF.

The sample holds a few counts of this clonotype. Here the CDR3 reads CASSYSRGGLAGYNEQFF. In DNA form, the CDR3 reads TGTGCCAGCAGTTACTCGAGAGGGGGACTAGCGGGTTACAATGAGCAGTTCTTC. This chain connects TRBV6-5 to TRBJ2-1; TRBD2 matches at 12 bases. The ends lost 0 bases at V and 4 bases at J; junction bases unmatched: 7. Germline assignment: CDR1 MNHEY and CDR2 SVGAGI. The CDR3 runs to 18 residues.

The chain employs TRBV27 and TRBJ1-2, with D possibly matching TRBD1 (5 bases). The V gene's germline CDR1 is MNHEY and CDR2 SMNVEV (reference sequence). Trimming took 8 bases from V and 4 from J, leaving 20 bases between them. This CDR3 has 15 amino acids. The CDR3 nucleotides are TGTGCCAGCCGCGCAAGCGCGGGGCTGGTCTATGGCTACACCTTC. It codes for CASRASAGLVYGYTF.

This clonotype showed up just a few times. The chain recombines TRBV5-1 with TRBJ1-2; 8 bases are a match to TRBD1. Germline V gene lookup returns CDR1 SGHRS and CDR2 YFSETQ. This CDR3 is 15 amino acids long. Trimming at V came to 3 bases and at J to 1 base, leaving 5 bases not matched to a gene. Here the CDR3 reads CASSSGTGFNYGYTF. DNA of the CDR3: TGCGCCAGCAGCTCCGGGACAGGATTTAACTATGGCTACACCTTC.